These 16 T cell receptor beta chains share one sample of origin, sequenced in a study of T cell repertoires in cytomegalovirus infection. Their target antigens are unknown. Via MiXCR, TCRdb re-called the reads, giving one row per CDR3 protein. The sample includes 700,000 to 900,000 distinct CDR3 sequences, almost 30% seen only once; the top ten take roughly 14%. The specimen comprised cultured CD8+ T cells from PBMCs, sampled from culture after CMV antigen stimulation. The origin of the receptors is a human donor in good health (CMV status not recorded). Some clones in this sample may be carry-over from other donors' samples.

This clonotype has just one count. V is TRBV19 and J is TRBJ1-1, with TRBD1 matching over 7 bases. The germline V gene has CDR1 LNHDA and CDR2 SQIVND (reference sequence). The CDR3 length is 16 residues. Unmatched junction bases numbered 9, after V lost 4 bases and J lost 1 base. CDR3 amino acids: CASSSRGASANTEAFF. CDR3 sequence (DNA): TGTGCCAGTAGTAGCAGGGGGGCCAGCGCGAACACTGAAGCTTTCTTT.

The sample holds a few counts of this clonotype. This chain connects TRBV19 to TRBJ2-7, with 8 bases that match TRBD1. There are 14 residues in the CDR3. J gave up 4 bases and V 7 bases, and 9 bases lay outside the gene matches. Germline CDR1 reads LNHDA; CDR2 reads SQIVND (reference sequence). CDR3 sequence: CASTSGTGSYEQYF. In nucleotides, the CDR3 is TGTGCCAGTACCTCTGGGACAGGTAGTTACGAGCAGTACTTC.

This clonotype was seen a few times. The chain combines TRBV11-3 with TRBJ1-1; maybe TRBD1 (5 bases). Germline V gene sequence: CDR1 SGHNT, CDR2 YENEEA. The ends were cut back, 1 base at V and 4 bases at J, with 16 bases in the middle. This CDR3 comprises 16 residues. The CDR3 spells CASSLVSGQGSTEAFF. The DNA of the CDR3 is TGTGCCAGCAGCTTAGTTTCTGGGCAGGGAAGCACTGAAGCTTTCTTT.

V is TRBV28 and J is TRBJ1-2; tentative D call: TRBD1 (6 bases). Germline-derived CDR1 and CDR2 are MDHEN and SYDVKM. The germline V and J ends were trimmed by 3 bases and 3 bases, with 11 bases remaining between them. This CDR3 is 14 amino acids long. The DNA for the CDR3 is TGTGCCAGCAGTTTCAGGGGAGTGCACTATGGCTACACCTTC. The encoded protein is CASSFRGVHYGYTF.

The rearrangement links TRBV7-4 to TRBJ2-5, with TRBD1 matching 9 bases. Germline trimming cut 5 bases from V and 4 bases from J; bases unmatched to any gene: 11. CDR3 length: 16 residues. The germline gives CDR1 SGHVT, CDR2 SQSDAQ. In nucleotides, the CDR3 is TGTGCCAGCAGCCACTGGGGACAGGGTGGATCAGAGACCCAGTACTTC. Translation: CASSHWGQGGSETQYF.

This clonotype showed up just once. The CDR3 protein is CASSQTGTGGYTF. The DNA for the CDR3 is TGCGCCAGCAGCCAAACCGGGACAGGTGGCTACACCTTC. This sequence joins TRBV4-1 and TRBJ1-2; TRBD1 agrees at 8 bases. This CDR3 has 13 amino acids. CDR1 is MGHRA and CDR2 is YSYEKL in the germline V gene. The J segment lost 7 bases and the V segment lost 2 bases, leaving 3 bases of the junction unmatched.

This clonotype was seen a handful of times. V usage is TRBV6-5 and J usage is TRBJ1-2, with unresolved D. The CDR3 runs to 18 residues. V lost 4 bases and J 0 bases, leaving 21 bases between the germline ends. Germline V CDR1 and CDR2: MNHEY, SVGAGI. CDR3 sequence reads: CASSLSWTTRPSNYGYTF. The CDR3 DNA reads as TGTGCCAGCAGTTTAAGTTGGACCACGCGACCTTCTAACTATGGCTACACCTTC.

There are many counts of this clonotype. V and J are TRBV7-8 and TRBJ2-2; D is ambiguous. Looked up from germline, CDR1 is SGHVS and CDR2 is FQNEAQ. The CDR3 covers 16 residues. The V and J ends lost 1 base and 0 bases respectively, with 9 bases between them. The CDR3 here is CASSLVRTTNTGELFF. CDR3 sequence (DNA): TGTGCCAGCAGCTTAGTTAGGACGACGAACACCGGGGAGCTGTTTTTT.

This clonotype occurred a few times. The chain links TRBV7-9 to TRBJ2-1; either TRBD1 or TRBD2 may fit D (5 bases each). V lost 5 bases and J lost 5, with 19 bases in between. The CDR3 has 16 amino acids. CDR1 is SEHNR and CDR2 is FQNEAQ in the germline V gene (reference sequence). CDR3: CASSLRVGVGDNEQFF. CDR3 DNA: TGTGCCAGCAGCCTCCGGGTGGGGGTAGGGGACAATGAGCAGTTCTTC.

V and J are TRBV6-2 or TRBV6-3 and TRBJ2-3, with TRBD1 as a possible D gene (5 bases). Between the trimmed V and J ends, which lost 2 bases and 2 bases, there was a span of 8 bases. The CDR3 is 14 amino acids. The germline V gene has CDR1 MNHEY and CDR2 SVGEGT. Here the CDR3 reads CASSYGAYTDTQYF. In DNA form, the CDR3 reads TGTGCCAGCAGTTACGGGGCATACACAGATACGCAGTATTTT.

This clonotype was seen a single time. The chain carries TRBV4-1 and TRBJ2-5; 7 positions match TRBD2. The J segment lost 2 bases and the V segment lost 1 base, leaving 7 bases of the junction unmatched. Germline CDR1 reads MGHRA; CDR2 reads YSYEKL. There are 16 residues in the CDR3. The CDR3, as DNA: TGCGCCAGCAGCCAAGTAGGACTAGAACCTCAAGAGACCCAGTACTTC. It translates to CASSQVGLEPQETQYF.

Comments on this clonotype: A read error is possible here, since a much larger clone lies one base away. This chain connects TRBV12-3 or TRBV12-4 to TRBJ2-5; no definite D call. V gave up 3 bases and J gave up 5 bases, with 7 bases separating them. The CDR3 consists of 12 residues. In DNA, the CDR3 is TGTGCCAGCAGTTTTAGGTCGGAGACCCAGTACTTC. Translating gives CASSFRSETQYF.

This clonotype was counted a few times. The chain couples TRBV10-3 to TRBJ1-1; 7 bases match TRBD1. This CDR3 has 13 amino acids. The V segment lost 10 bases and the J segment 2 bases; nucleotides outside the gene matches: 7. From germline, CDR1 is ENHRY and CDR2 SYGVKD. The CDR3 sequence: CATYRQGNTEAFF. The CDR3 nucleotides are TGTGCCACATATAGACAGGGAAACACTGAAGCTTTCTTT.

This clonotype came up many times. The V call is TRBV7-8, the J call TRBJ2-7; D possibly corresponds to TRBD2 (6 bases). CDR1 is SGHVS, CDR2 FQNEAQ, per germline. The CDR3 contains 15 residues. V was trimmed by 0 bases and J by 3 bases, leaving 12 bases between them. The CDR3 region is CASSLAGGDFYEQYF. In DNA, the CDR3 is TGTGCCAGCAGCTTAGCGGGCGGGGACTTCTACGAGCAGTACTTC.

This clonotype was detected many times. The CDR3 loop reads CASIQGFLNTEAFF. For the CDR3, the DNA is TGTGCCAGCATCCAGGGGTTTTTGAACACTGAAGCTTTCTTT. V and J are TRBV12-3 or TRBV12-4 and TRBJ1-1; possibly TRBD1 for D (6 bases). The V and J ends lost 7 bases and 0 bases respectively, with 12 bases between them. CDR3 length: 14 amino acids.

This clonotype was seen only a few times. The V gene is TRBV29-1, the J gene TRBJ2-5, with TRBD1 matching over 7 bases. Germline V gives CDR1 SQVTM, CDR2 ANQGSEA. CDR3 size: 13 residues. Trimming cost V 7 bases and J 2 bases; bases outside gene matches: 7. The CDR3 nucleotides are TGCAGCGGCACACAGGGGATTCAAGAGACCCAGTACTTC. Translated: CSGTQGIQETQYF.